This is a list of T cell receptor beta chains from one sample in a study of PD-L1 blockade in urothelial cancer. Here immunoSEQ multiplex PCR was the method, and the copy in TCRdb shows in-frame clones only, minus some. Seen here are tens of thousands of clones, 80% to 90% observed once, and the top ten hold 6.8%. Source: PBMCs, taken around atezolizumab (anti-PD-L1) treatment. Every receptor here comes from a man aged 60 to 69 with urothelial cancer. CDR3s include the opening cysteine and the closing phenylalanine or tryptophan. The D gene is left open where the match is weak. Clone size is stated in some rows and not others, as once, few, many or a class when expanded.

V: TRBV9; size: -; J: TRBJ1-4; D: -; DNA: TGTGCCAGCAGCGTGGGGGGGTTGCGAGAAAAACTGTTTTTT; CDR3: CASSVGGLREKLFF
V: TRBV7-9; size: -; J: TRBJ1-1; D: -; DNA: TGTGCCAGCAGCTGGACAGCCGTTAACACTGAAGCTTTCTTT; CDR3: CASSWTAVNTEAFF
V: TRBV28; size: -; J: TRBJ1-5; D: TRBD1; DNA: TGTGCCAGCAGACCCACAGGGGGCATTCAGCCCCAGCATTTT; CDR3: CASRPTGGIQPQHF
V: TRBV18; size: few; J: TRBJ1-3; D: TRBD1; DNA: TGTGCCAGCTCACCCCAAGGACAGGGGGCGAGTGGAAACACCATATATTTT; CDR3: CASSPQGQGASGNTIYF
V: TRBV27; size: once; J: TRBJ2-7; D: -; DNA: TGTGCCAGCAGCAGGGAGGGGGGCTACGAGCAGTACTTC; CDR3: CASSREGGYEQYF
V: TRBV6-5; size: -; J: TRBJ2-7; D: -; DNA: TGTGCCAGCAAAATAGACGGACTTCGGGGCGAGCAGTACTTC; CDR3: CASKIDGLRGEQYF
V: TRBV11-2; size: -; J: TRBJ2-1; D: TRBD2; DNA: TGTGCCAGCAGCTCGCGGGGGAACCTGGACAATGAGCAGTTCTTC; CDR3: CASSSRGNLDNEQFF
V: TRBV2; size: -; J: TRBJ1-6; D: TRBD1; DNA: TGTGCCAGCAGTGCACAAAAGGACAGGGGGTTATCACCCCTCCACTTT; CDR3: CASSAQKDRGLSPLHF
V: TRBV19; size: -; J: TRBJ1-2; D: -; DNA: TGTGCCAGTAGTATCCCAGGGGCTGGAGGCTATGGCTACACCTTC; CDR3: CASSIPGAGGYGYTF
V: TRBV28; size: -; J: TRBJ1-4; D: -; DNA: TGTGCCAGCAGCCCCCCGGGGGATGAAAAACTGTTTTTT; CDR3: CASSPPGDEKLFF
V: TRBV5-8; size: -; J: TRBJ2-5; D: -; DNA: TGTGCCAGCAGGTTGAAGGGGGTAGAGACCCAGTACTTC; CDR3: CASRLKGVETQYF
V: TRBV30; size: -; J: TRBJ1-1; D: -; DNA: TGTGCCTGGAGTGTACTAGTGAACACTGAAGCTTTCTTT; CDR3: CAWSVLVNTEAFF
V: TRBV28; size: few; J: TRBJ2-2; D: -; DNA: TGTGCCAGCAGTTTATTTTACGGTCGCCAGGGGCAGGCCGGGGAGCTGTTTTTT; CDR3: CASSLFYGRQGQAGELFF
V: TRBV6-1; size: -; J: TRBJ1-1; D: -; DNA: TGTGCCAGCAGTGGAAAAGGGACAACTGAAGCTTTCTTT; CDR3: CASSGKGTTEAFF
V: TRBV25-1; size: -; J: TRBJ1-2; D: -; DNA: TGTGCCAGCAGTGAATTCAGATATGGCTACACCTTC; CDR3: CASSEFRYGYTF
V: TRBV2; size: once; J: TRBJ2-2; D: -; DNA: TGTGCCAGCAGGGGCGCCAACACCGGGGAGCTGTTTTTT; CDR3: CASRGANTGELFF
V: TRBV5-1; size: -; J: TRBJ1-1; D: TRBD1; DNA: TGCGCCAGCAGCTTTGGACAGGGGAACACTGAAGCTTTCTTT; CDR3: CASSFGQGNTEAFF
V: TRBV2; size: -; J: TRBJ1-5; D: TRBD1; DNA: TGTGCCAGCAGTCCGGGACAGGGAGACCAGCCCCAGCATTTT; CDR3: CASSPGQGDQPQHF
V: TRBV4-2; size: -; J: TRBJ2-3; D: TRBD2; DNA: TGTGCCAGCAGCCAATATGAGGAGCGGGGGGCACTTGATACGCAGTATTTT; CDR3: CASSQYEERGALDTQYF
V: TRBV18; size: -; J: TRBJ1-2; D: TRBD1; DNA: TGTGCCAGCTCACCAGACCCGGACAGGGGTGGCTACACCTTC; CDR3: CASSPDPDRGGYTF
V: TRBV2; size: -; J: TRBJ2-1; D: TRBD1; DNA: TGTGCCAGCCGGGGACAGTACAATGAGCAGTTCTTC; CDR3: CASRGQYNEQFF
V: TRBV10-2; size: once; J: TRBJ2-3; D: -; DNA: TGCGCCAGCAGTGCGAACCTGGCAGTTATCCCAGATACGCAGTATTTT; CDR3: CASSANLAVIPDTQYF